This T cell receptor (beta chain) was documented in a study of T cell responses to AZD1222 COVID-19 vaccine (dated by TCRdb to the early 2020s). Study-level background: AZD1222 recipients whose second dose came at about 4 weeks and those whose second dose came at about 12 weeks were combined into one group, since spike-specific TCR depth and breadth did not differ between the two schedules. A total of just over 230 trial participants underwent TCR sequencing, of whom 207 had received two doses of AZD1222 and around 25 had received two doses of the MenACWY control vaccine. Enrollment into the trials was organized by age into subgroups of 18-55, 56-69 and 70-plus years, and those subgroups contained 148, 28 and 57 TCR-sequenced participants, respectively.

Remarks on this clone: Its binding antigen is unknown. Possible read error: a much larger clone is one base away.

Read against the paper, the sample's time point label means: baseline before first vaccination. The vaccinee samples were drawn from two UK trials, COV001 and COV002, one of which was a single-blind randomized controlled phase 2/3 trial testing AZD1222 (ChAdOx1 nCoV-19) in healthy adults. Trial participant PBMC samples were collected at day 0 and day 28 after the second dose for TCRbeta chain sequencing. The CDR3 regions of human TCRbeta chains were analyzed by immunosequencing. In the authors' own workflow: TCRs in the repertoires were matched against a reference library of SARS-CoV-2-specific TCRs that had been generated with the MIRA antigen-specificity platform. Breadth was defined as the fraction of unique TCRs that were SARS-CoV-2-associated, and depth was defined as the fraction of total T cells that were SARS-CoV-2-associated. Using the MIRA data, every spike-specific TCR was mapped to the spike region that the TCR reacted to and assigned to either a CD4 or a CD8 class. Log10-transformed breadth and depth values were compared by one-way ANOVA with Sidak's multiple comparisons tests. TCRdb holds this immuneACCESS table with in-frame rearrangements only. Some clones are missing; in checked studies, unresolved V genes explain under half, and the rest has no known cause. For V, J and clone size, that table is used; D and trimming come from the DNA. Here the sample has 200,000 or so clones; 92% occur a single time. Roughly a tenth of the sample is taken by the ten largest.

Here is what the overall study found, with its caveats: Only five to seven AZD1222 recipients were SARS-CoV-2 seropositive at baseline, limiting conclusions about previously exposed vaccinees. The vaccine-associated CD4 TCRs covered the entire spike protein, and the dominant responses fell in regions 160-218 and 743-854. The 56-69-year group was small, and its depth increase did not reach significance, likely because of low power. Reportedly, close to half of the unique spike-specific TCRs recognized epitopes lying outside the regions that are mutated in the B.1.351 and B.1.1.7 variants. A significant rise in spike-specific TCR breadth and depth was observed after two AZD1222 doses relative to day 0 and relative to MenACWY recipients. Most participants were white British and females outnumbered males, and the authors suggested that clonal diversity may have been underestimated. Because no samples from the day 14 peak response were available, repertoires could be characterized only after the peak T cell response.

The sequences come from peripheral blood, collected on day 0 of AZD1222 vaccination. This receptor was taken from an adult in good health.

The DNA is TGTGCCAGCAGTTCCCTCTATGGCTACACCTTC. Its translation reads: CASSSLYGYTF. The rearrangement joined TRBV28 to TRBJ1-2; confidence is insufficient to name the D gene. V and J lose 4 bases and 4 bases, and a span of 4 bases separates them. The CDR3 sequence holds 11 residues, the cysteine and phenylalanine included. Here the CDR3 DNA is all that survives: 33 bases in frame from base 1. Looking up the germline V gene yields CDR1 MDHEN and CDR2 SYDVKM.